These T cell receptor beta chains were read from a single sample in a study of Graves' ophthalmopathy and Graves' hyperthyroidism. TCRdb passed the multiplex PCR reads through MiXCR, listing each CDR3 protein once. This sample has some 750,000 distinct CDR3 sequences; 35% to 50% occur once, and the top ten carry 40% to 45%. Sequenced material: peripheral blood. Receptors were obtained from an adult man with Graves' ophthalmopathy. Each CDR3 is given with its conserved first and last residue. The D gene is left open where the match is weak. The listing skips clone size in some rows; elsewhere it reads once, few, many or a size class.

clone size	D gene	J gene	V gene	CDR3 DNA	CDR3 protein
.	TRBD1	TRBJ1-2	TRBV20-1	TGCAGTGCTAGAGACCCGACAGGGGGAGGTGGCTACACCTTC	CSARDPTGGGGYTF
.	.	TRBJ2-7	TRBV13	TGTGCCAGCAGCTTAGTGGGCAGGGCCGGCTCCTACGAGCAGTACTTC	CASSLVGRAGSYEQYF
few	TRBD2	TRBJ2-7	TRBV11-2	TGTGCCAGCAGCCGTAGCGGGGGGAGCTCCTACGAGCAGTACTTC	CASSRSGGSSYEQYF
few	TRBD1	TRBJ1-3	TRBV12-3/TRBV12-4	TGTGCCAGCAGCCGATCACAGGGGGCGAATGGAAACACCATATATTTT	CASSRSQGANGNTIYF
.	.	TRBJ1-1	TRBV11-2	TGTGCCAGCAGCTTGGCCTGGAGGCAGGGACCCGGACAGAACACTGAAGCTTTCTTT	CASSLAWRQGPGQNTEAFF
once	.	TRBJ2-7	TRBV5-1	TGCGCCAGCAGCTTGGACTCACCAAACTACTACGAGCAGTACTTC	CASSLDSPNYYEQYF
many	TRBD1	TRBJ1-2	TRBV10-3	TGTGCCAGCAGGCCGGGACAGCATAACTATGGCTACACCTTC	CASRPGQHNYGYTF
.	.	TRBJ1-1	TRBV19	TGTGCCAGTAGCATTCGATCCCCAGGGTTGAGGAACACTGAAGCTTTCTTT	CASSIRSPGLRNTEAFF
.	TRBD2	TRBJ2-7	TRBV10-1	TGCGCCAGCAGCTTGGGTTCTAGCGGGAGGGAGGAGCAGTACTTC	CASSLGSSGREEQYF
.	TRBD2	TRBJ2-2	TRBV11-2	TGTGCCAGCAGCTTCTACGGGGGGGCTTATACCGGGGAGCTGTTTTTT	CASSFYGGAYTGELFF
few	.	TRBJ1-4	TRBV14	TGTGCCAGCAGCCAAGATCTAAGGGTGAGCGGGAATGAAAAACTGTTTTTT	CASSQDLRVSGNEKLFF
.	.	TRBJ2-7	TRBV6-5	TGTGCCAGCAGTTACCTGCGGACGGGACCCGGCGATGAGCAGTACTTC	CASSYLRTGPGDEQYF
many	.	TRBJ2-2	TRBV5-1	TGCGCCAGCAGCATGAACACCGGGGAGCTGTTTTTT	CASSMNTGELFF
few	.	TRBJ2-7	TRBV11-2	TGTGCCAGCAGCCTATTAGTCAGCGCCTACGAGCAGTACTTC	CASSLLVSAYEQYF
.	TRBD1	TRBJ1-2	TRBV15	TGTGCCACCAGCACCCACAGGGGCGGGTCGGCTGGCTACACCTTC	CATSTHRGGSAGYTF
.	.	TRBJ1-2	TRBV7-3	TGTGCCAGCAGTGTAAGGTCAGGGGTCGATGGCTACACCTTC	CASSVRSGVDGYTF
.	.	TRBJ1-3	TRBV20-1	TGCAGTGCTAGAGAGGGGACTCACTCTGGAAACACCATATATTTT	CSAREGTHSGNTIYF
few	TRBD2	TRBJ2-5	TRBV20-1	TGCAGTGCTAGACTAGCGGGAAGTTCACCCCTGGAGACCCAGTACTTC	CSARLAGSSPLETQYF
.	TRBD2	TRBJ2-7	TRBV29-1	TGCAGCGTTGACGACAGCGGGGTGGCGAGTGAGCAGTACTTC	CSVDDSGVASEQYF
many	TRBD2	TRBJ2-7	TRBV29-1	TGCAGCGTGGGTCCGGGGGGGCCTTCGGCCGAGCAGTACTTC	CSVGPGGPSAEQYF
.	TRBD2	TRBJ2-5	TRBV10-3	TGTGCCAGCAGTTACCCACGGTTGACTAGCGGGAGTAGGAGGACCCAGTACTTC	CASSYPRLTSGSRRTQYF
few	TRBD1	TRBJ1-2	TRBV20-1	TGCAGTGCTAGAGATCGGACAGGGTACCCCTATGGCTACACCTTC	CSARDRTGYPYGYTF
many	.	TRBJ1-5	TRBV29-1	TGCAGCGTCCAGGACAGCAATCAGCCCCAGCATTTT	CSVQDSNQPQHF
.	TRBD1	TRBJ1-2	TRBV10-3	TGTGCCATCAGTGAGTCGAGGGACAGGCCCTATGGCTACACCTTC	CAISESRDRPYGYTF
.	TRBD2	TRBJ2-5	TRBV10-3	TGTGCCAGCGTAGTAGCGGGGGCAGAGACCCAGTACTTC	CASVVAGAETQYF
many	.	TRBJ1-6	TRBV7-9	TGTGCCAGCAGTCTTAAAGGATCCTATAATTCACCCCTCCACTTT	CASSLKGSYNSPLHF
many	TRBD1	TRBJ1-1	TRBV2	TGTGCCAGCGGGACAGCGATTGAAGCTTTCTTT	CASGTAIEAFF
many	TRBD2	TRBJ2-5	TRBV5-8	TGTGCCAGCAGCTTGCCCTCTGCGGGGGTAGAGACCCAGTACTTC	CASSLPSAGVETQYF
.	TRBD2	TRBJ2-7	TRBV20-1	TGCAGTGCTAGTACCGGGACTAGCGGCTACGAGCAGTACTTC	CSASTGTSGYEQYF
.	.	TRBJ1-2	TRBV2	TGTGCCAGCAGGACGGGGCAAGCGCGTTTTTACTTCTATGGCTACACCTTC	CASRTGQARFYFYGYTF